One T cell receptor (beta chain) is described in this entry. The sample is drawn from a study of cytomegalovirus exposure and HLA in healthy donors. PCR was performed using 60 Vbeta and 13 Jbeta primers. Clones were read by immunoSEQ multiplex PCR, and TCRdb kept only the in-frame ones, dropping some. The table lists about 130,000 clones, roughly 80% of them singletons, with under 4.5% in the top ten. Trimming at V came to 5 bases and at J to 8 bases, leaving 14 bases not matched to a gene. The CDR3 has 16 amino acids. CDR1 SGHTA and CDR2 FQGNSA come from the germline V gene. Source material: PBMCs. J is TRBJ1-2 and V is TRBV7-2; 10 nucleotides align to TRBD1. This TCR derives from a man between 18 and 35 years old in good health and CMV-seropositive. The CDR3 sequence is CASSPGPGTGAGGYTF. The CDR3, as DNA: TGTGCCAGCAGCCCGGGTCCCGGGACAGGGGCCGGGGGCTACACCTTC.